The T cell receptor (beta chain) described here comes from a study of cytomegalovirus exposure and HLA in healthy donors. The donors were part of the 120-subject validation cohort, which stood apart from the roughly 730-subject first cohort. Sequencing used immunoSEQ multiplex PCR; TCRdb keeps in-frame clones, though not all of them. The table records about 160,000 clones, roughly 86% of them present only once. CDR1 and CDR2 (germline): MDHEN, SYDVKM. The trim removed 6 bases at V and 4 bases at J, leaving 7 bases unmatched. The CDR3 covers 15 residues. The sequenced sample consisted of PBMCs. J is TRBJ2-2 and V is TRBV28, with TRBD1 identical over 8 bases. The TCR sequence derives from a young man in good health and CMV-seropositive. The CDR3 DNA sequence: TGTGCCAGCAGGAGAGGACAGGGACGCACCGGGGAGCTGTTTTTT. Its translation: CASRRGQGRTGELFF.